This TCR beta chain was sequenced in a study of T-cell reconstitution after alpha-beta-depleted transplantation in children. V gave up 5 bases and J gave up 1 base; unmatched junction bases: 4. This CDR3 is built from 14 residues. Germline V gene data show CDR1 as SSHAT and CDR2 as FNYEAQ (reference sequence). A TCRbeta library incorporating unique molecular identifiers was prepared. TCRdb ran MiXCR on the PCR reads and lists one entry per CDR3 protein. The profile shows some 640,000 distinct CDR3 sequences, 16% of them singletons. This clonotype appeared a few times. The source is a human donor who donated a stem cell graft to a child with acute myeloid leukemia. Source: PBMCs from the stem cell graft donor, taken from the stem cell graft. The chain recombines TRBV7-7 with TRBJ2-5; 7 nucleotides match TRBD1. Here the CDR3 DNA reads TGTGCCAGCAGCGCCGGGACAGCCCAAGAGACCCAGTACTTC. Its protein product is CASSAGTAQETQYF.